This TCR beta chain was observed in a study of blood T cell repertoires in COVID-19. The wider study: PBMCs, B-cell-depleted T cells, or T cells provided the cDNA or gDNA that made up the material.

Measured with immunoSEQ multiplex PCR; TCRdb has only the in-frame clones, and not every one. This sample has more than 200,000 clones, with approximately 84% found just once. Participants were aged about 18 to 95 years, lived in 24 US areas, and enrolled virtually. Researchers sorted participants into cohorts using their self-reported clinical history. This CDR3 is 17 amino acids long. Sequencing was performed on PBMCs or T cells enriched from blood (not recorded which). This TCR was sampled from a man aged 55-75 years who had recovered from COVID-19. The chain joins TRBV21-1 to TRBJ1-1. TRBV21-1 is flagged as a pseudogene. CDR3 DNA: TGTGCCAGCAGCAATAGGGGGGGCCCAACGTATAACACTGAAGCTTTCTTT. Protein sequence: CASSNRGGPTYNTEAFF.